This T cell receptor (beta chain) originates from a study of low-dose radiotherapy and immunotherapy resistance in tumors. CDR3 size: 14 residues. Per germline, CDR1 SGHRS and CDR2 YFSETQ. Unmatched junction bases numbered 5, after V lost 6 bases and J lost 3 bases. Priming of first-strand cDNA relied on TRAV- and TRBV-specific primers (covering alpha and beta chains). TCRs were amplified for roughly 20 PCR cycles with a constant-region primer and V-primer adapter. TCRdb analysed the reads with MiXCR anew, one entry per CDR3 protein. The table has about 64,000 distinct CDR3 sequences, more than 25% seen once. Documented time point: before trial treatment.

The TCR sequence derives from a male donor with rectosigmoid adenocarcinoma. This chain joins TRBV5-1 and TRBJ2-1, with 8 bases aligning to TRBD2. Here the sequenced sample was PBMCs, taken before treatment. The CDR3 spells CASKSGGNYNEQFF. For the CDR3, the DNA is TGCGCCAGCAAGTCGGGAGGGAACTACAATGAGCAGTTCTTC. The entire variable domain, with the rest obtained from reference TRBV5-1 and TRBJ2-1, is as follows: KAGVTQTPRYLIKTRGQQVTLSCSPISGHRSVSWYQQTPGQGLQFLFEYFSETQRNKGNFPGRFSGRQFSNSRSEMNVSTLELGDSALYLCASKSGGNYNEQFFGPGTRLTVL.